This T cell receptor beta chain was recovered during a study of shared clonotypes between healthy human individuals. Deep was the level at which the assay was run. Each sorted subset replicate got 200 ng genomic DNA, about 33,000 genomes. Measured with immunoSEQ multiplex PCR; TCRdb has only the in-frame clones, and not every one. The sample includes roughly 400,000 clones, approximately 97% seen only once; the top ten take about 0.32%. Germline V gene sequence: CDR1 SGHAT, CDR2 FQNNGV. Between the trimmed V and J ends, which lost 1 base and 5 bases, there was a span of 2 bases. The CDR3 covers 11 residues. Concerning this clone: The antigen is not known. Other nucleotide sequences in the sample specify the same CDR3.

Regarding the study as a whole: Roughly 5% of naive CD4 clonotypes were shared across four donors.

The material sequenced was memory CD8+ T cells sorted from blood. Subset specified: CD45RO+ cells pooled with CCR7-negative TemRA cells. The J gene is TRBJ2-5, the V gene TRBV11-2, with unresolved D. The TCR originated in a man aged 25-45 years in good health. CDR3 amino acids: CASSLAETQYF. CDR3 sequence (DNA): TGTGCCAGCAGCTTAGCCGAGACCCAGTACTTC. Together with reference TRBV11-2 and TRBJ2-5, the CDR3 gives the full variable domain: EAGVAQSPRYKIIEKRQSVAFWCNPISGHATLYWYQQILGQGPKLLIQFQNNGVVDDSQLPKDRFSAERLKGVDSTLKIQPAKLEDSAVYLCASSLAETQYFGPGTRLLVL.